This T cell receptor (beta chain) was sequenced in a study of blood T cell repertoires in COVID-19. Overall study context: PBMCs, B-cell-depleted T cells, or T cells were the source of the cDNA or gDNA that made up the material.

Assay: immunoSEQ multiplex PCR; the TCRdb copy retains only in-frame clones and omits some. The table shows 80,000 or so clones, with over 65% occurring only once. CDR1 is SGHRS and CDR2 is YFSETQ in the germline V gene. There are 15 residues in the CDR3. V lost 7 bases and J lost 0, with 15 bases in between. Sequencing was carried out using peripheral blood. J is TRBJ2-3 and V is TRBV5-1; the D gene is possibly TRBD2 (6 bases). This receptor was taken from a man aged 50 to 60 with active or convalescent COVID-19. The CDR3 reads CASSRDFSSTDTQYF. The CDR3 nucleotides are TGCGCCAGCTCCCGGGACTTTTCTAGCACAGATACGCAGTATTTT.